The 15 T cell receptor beta chains in this list originate from one sample, sequenced in a study of T cell responses to AZD1222 COVID-19 vaccine. Sequenced by immunoSEQ multiplex PCR; TCRdb stores in-frame clones only, minus some. The table lists fewer than 150,000 clones, approximately 86% of them singletons. This specimen consisted of peripheral blood, obtained 28 days after the second AZD1222 dose. The origin of the receptors is an adult who received the AZD1222 COVID-19 vaccine.

The chain links TRBV12-3 or TRBV12-4 to TRBJ2-3, with a tentative D call TRBD2 (5 bases). The length of the CDR3 is 12 residues. Trimming stripped 8 bases from V and 7 bases from J, with 13 bases between. CDR3 amino acids: CASGPEGNTQYF. CDR3 nucleotide sequence: TGTGCCAGCGGCCCTGAGGGAAATACGCAGTATTTT.

The chain recombines TRBV6-5 with TRBJ2-7; D is ambiguous. The CDR3 totals 13 residues. Germline CDR1 MNHEY, CDR2 SVGAGI. Trimming pared 6 bases from V and 7 bases from J, leaving 16 bases between. CDR3 sequence reads: CASRIPGVPEQYF. The CDR3 bases are TGTGCCAGCAGGATCCCTGGGGTACCAGAGCAGTACTTC.

The chain couples TRBV27 to TRBJ1-5, with TRBD1 matching over 9 bases. With V trimmed by 6 bases and J by 0 bases, 6 bases remained unmatched. The CDR3 extends over 16 amino acids. CDR1 and CDR2 from the germline V gene are MNHEY and SMNVEV (reference sequence). The CDR3 DNA follows: TGTGCCAGCAGCCCAGGGACAGGGTATAGCAATCAGCCCCAGCATTTT. Translation gives CASSPGTGYSNQPQHF.

The rearrangement links TRBV28 to TRBJ1-2; TRBD1 is a possible D gene (6 bases). The length of the CDR3 is 13 residues. Between the trimmed V and J ends, which lost 10 bases and 4 bases, there was a span of 16 bases. Germline values: CDR1 MDHEN, CDR2 SYDVKM. CDR3 amino acids: CATQQGRRYGYTF. The CDR3 DNA reads as TGTGCCACACAACAGGGAAGGCGCTATGGCTACACCTTC.

The chain recombines TRBV29-1 with TRBJ1-1; D is possibly TRBD1 (6 bases). The germline CDR1 and CDR2 sequences are SQVTM and ANQGSEA. This CDR3 region has 12 residues. Trimming removed 7 bases from V and 5 bases from J, with 14 bases in between. The CDR3 bases are TGCAGCGCCGGAAAGGGGGGTACTGAAGCTTTCTTT. Its protein is CSAGKGGTEAFF. The variable domain in full, with the rest retrieved from reference TRBV29-1 and TRBJ1-1, is SAVISQKPSRDICQRGTSLTIQCQVDSQVTMMFWYRQQPGQSLTLIATANQGSEATYESGFVIDKFPISRPNLTFSTLTVSNMSPEDSSIYLCSAGKGGTEAFFGQGTRLTVV.

V gene TRBV6-2 or TRBV6-3 combines with J gene TRBJ2-7, with 9 bases that match TRBD2. The junction had 1 base not matched to a gene; V was cut back by 3 bases and J by 4 bases. CDR1 and CDR2 (germline): MNHEY, SVGEGT. This CDR3 region has 13 residues. CDR3 protein: CASSYSGSYEQYF. For the CDR3, the DNA is TGTGCCAGCAGTTATAGCGGGAGTTACGAGCAGTACTTC.

V is TRBV19 and J is TRBJ2-2; D may be TRBD1 or TRBD2 (5 bases each). Germline V gene sequence: CDR1 LNHDA, CDR2 SQIVND (reference sequence). The CDR3 runs to 15 residues. Trimming stripped 9 bases from V and 0 bases from J, with 14 bases between. The CDR3 nucleotides read TGTGCCAGCAGGGAGTTTTTAACGAACACCGGGGAGCTGTTTTTT. Protein: CASREFLTNTGELFF.

The V gene is TRBV4-1, the J gene TRBJ2-2; 14 bases are a match to TRBD2. The CDR3 runs to 19 residues. V shed 1 base, J shed 7 bases, and the junction held 11 bases outside the gene matches. Per the germline V gene, CDR1 is MGHRA and CDR2 is YSYEKL. CDR3 loop: CASSQAPLGTSGRRGELFF. CDR3 coding DNA: TGCGCCAGCAGCCAAGCGCCCCTCGGGACTAGCGGGAGACGCGGGGAGCTGTTTTTT.

CDR3 protein: CASSLGGRADTQYF. CDR3 bases: TGTGCCAGCAGCTTAGGGGGCAGGGCAGATACGCAGTATTTT. The chain employs TRBV11-3 and TRBJ2-3; a possible D gene is TRBD1 (5 bases). The V and J ends lost 1 base and 4 bases respectively, with 9 bases between them. There are 14 residues in the CDR3. Per germline, CDR1 SGHNT and CDR2 YENEEA. Filled out from reference TRBV11-3 and TRBJ2-3, the complete variable domain reads EAGVVQSPRYKIIEKKQPVAFWCNPISGHNTLYWYLQNLGQGPELLIRYENEEAVDDSQLPKDRFSAERLKGVDSTLKIQPAELGDSAVYLCASSLGGRADTQYFGPGTRLTVL.

The chain recombines TRBV5-1 with TRBJ1-1, with a possible D match to TRBD1 (5 bases). The CDR3 contains 16 residues. Looked up from germline, CDR1 is SGHRS and CDR2 is YFSETQ. Trimming stripped 2 bases from V and 2 bases from J, with 16 bases between. CDR3 protein: CASSLTGTVRNTEAFF. The CDR3 DNA follows: TGCGCCAGCAGCTTAACCGGGACGGTAAGAAACACTGAAGCTTTCTTT. Based on the CDR3 plus reference TRBV5-1 and TRBJ1-1, the full variable domain is KAGVTQTPRYLIKTRGQQVTLSCSPISGHRSVSWYQQTPGQGLQFLFEYFSETQRNKGNFPGRFSGRQFSNSRSEMNVSTLELGDSALYLCASSLTGTVRNTEAFFGQGTRLTVV.

The rearrangement uses TRBV19 and TRBJ2-7; D remains unclear. CDR3 size: 14 residues. V shed 1 base and J shed 2 bases, with 9 bases lying between them. Germline CDR1 is LNHDA and CDR2 is SQIVND (reference sequence). CDR3 bases: TGTGCCAGTAGTATAGGGGTGGGGACCTACGAGCAGTACTTC. It is translated as CASSIGVGTYEQYF.

A single count supports this clone. V gene TRBV28 combines with J gene TRBJ2-7; D might be TRBD2 (6 bases). There are 14 residues in the CDR3. Germline V gives CDR1 MDHEN, CDR2 SYDVKM. Deletions cut 6 bases from V and 2 bases from J, with 14 bases between. The CDR3 bases are TGTGCCAGCAGCCCGGACATAGCGGCCTACGAGCAGTACTTC. Encoded protein: CASSPDIAAYEQYF.

In its sample, this clone was seen once. The rearrangement links TRBV6-1 to TRBJ1-2, with a weak D call TRBD1 (5 bases). The CDR3 has 16 residues. The germline gives CDR1 MNHNS, CDR2 SASEGT. V gave up 3 bases and J gave up 5 bases, with 19 bases separating them. The CDR3 DNA sequence: TGTGCCAGCAGTGACACGCGTACCGACAGCCGGTATGGCTACACCTTC. Its translation: CASSDTRTDSRYGYTF.

V and J are TRBV5-1 and TRBJ1-1, with 7 bases lining up with TRBD1. Trimming took 0 bases from V and 4 from J; bases not matched to a gene: 9. Germline V gene sequence: CDR1 SGHRS, CDR2 YFSETQ. This CDR3 has 16 amino acids. The CDR3 DNA sequence: TGCGCCAGCAGCTTGGGGGCAGGGGGGCGCGGCACTGAAGCTTTCTTT. It yields the protein CASSLGAGGRGTEAFF.

The chain employs TRBV24-1 and TRBJ1-1; tentative D call: TRBD1 (6 bases). The CDR3 has 13 amino acids. CDR1 KGHDR and CDR2 SFDVKD come from the germline V gene. V was clipped by 1 base and J by 6 bases, with 8 bases between them. The CDR3: CATSDLQGSEAFF. For the CDR3, the DNA is TGTGCCACCAGTGATTTACAGGGTTCTGAAGCTTTCTTT.